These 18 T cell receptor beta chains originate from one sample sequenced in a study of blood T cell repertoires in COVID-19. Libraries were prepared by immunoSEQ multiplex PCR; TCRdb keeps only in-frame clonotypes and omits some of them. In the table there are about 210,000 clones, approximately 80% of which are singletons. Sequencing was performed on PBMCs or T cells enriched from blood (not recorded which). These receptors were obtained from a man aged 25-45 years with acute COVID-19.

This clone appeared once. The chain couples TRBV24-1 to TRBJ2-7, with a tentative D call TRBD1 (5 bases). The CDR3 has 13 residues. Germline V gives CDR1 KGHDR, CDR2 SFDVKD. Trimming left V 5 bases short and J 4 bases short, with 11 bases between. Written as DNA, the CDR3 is TGTGCCACCAGTGGGACAAACTTATACGAGCAGTACTTC. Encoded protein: CATSGTNLYEQYF.

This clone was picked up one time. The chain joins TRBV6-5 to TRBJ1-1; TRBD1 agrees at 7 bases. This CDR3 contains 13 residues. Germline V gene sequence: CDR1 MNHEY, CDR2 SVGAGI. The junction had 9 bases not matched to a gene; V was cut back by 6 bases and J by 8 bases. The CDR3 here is CASSLQGLKEAFF. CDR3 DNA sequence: TGTGCCAGCAGCCTACAGGGGTTAAAAGAAGCTTTCTTT.

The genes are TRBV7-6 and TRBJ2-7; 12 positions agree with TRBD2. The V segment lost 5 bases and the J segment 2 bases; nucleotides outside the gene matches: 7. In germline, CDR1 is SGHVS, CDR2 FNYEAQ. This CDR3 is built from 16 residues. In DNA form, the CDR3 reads TGTGCCAGCAGCCTCGGGACTAGCGGGCTTACCTACGAGCAGTACTTC. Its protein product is CASSLGTSGLTYEQYF.

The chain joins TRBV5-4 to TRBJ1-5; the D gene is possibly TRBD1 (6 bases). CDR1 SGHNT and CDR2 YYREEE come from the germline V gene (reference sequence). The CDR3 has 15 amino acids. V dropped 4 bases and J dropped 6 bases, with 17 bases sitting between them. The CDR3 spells CASSEGGAQSQPQHF. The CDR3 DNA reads TGTGCCAGCAGCGAGGGGGGGGCGCAAAGTCAGCCCCAGCATTTT.

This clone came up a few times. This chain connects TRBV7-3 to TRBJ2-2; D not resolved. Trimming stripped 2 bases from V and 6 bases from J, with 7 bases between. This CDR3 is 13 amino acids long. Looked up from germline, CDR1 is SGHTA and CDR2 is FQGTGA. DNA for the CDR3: TGTGCCAGCAGCTTATCTGTCTCCGGGGAGCTGTTTTTT. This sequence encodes CASSLSVSGELFF. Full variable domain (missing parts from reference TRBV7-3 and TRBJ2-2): GAGVSQTPSNKVTEKGKYVELRCDPISGHTALYWYRQSLGQGPEFLIYFQGTGAADDSGLPNDRFFAVRPEGSVSTLKIQRTERGDSAVYLCASSLSVSGELFFGEGSRLTVL.

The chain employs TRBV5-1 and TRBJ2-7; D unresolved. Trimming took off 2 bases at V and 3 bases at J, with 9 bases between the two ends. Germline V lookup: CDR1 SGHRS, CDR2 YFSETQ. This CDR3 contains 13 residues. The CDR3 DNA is TGCGCCAGCAGCTTCGGCCTAGACTACGAGCAGTACTTC. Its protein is CASSFGLDYEQYF.

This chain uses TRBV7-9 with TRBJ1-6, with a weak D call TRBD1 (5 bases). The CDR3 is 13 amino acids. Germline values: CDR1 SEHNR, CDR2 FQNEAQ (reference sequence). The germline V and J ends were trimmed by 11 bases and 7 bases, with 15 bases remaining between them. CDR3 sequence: CAFRAGQNSPLHF. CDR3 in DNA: TGTGCCTTCCGGGCAGGGCAAAATTCACCCCTCCACTTT.

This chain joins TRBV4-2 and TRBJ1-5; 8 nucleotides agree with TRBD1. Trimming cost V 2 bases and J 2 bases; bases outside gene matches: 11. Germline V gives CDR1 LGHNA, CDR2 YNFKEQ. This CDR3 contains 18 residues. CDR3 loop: CASSQPGQGGLGNQPQHF. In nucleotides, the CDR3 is TGTGCCAGCAGCCAACCAGGACAGGGTGGTCTCGGCAATCAGCCCCAGCATTTT.

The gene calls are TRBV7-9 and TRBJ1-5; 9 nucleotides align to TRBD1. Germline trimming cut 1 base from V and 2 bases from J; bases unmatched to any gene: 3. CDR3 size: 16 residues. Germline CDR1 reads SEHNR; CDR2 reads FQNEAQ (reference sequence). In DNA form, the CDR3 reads TGTGCCAGCAGCTTAGAACAGGGGGCGGGCAATCAGCCCCAGCATTTT. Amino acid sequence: CASSLEQGAGNQPQHF. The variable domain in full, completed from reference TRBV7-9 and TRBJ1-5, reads DTGVSQNPRHKITKRGQNVTFRCDPISEHNRLYWYRQTLGQGPEFLTYFQNEAQLEKSRLLSDRFSAERPKGSFSTLEIQRTEQGDSAMYLCASSLEQGAGNQPQHFGDGTRLSIL.

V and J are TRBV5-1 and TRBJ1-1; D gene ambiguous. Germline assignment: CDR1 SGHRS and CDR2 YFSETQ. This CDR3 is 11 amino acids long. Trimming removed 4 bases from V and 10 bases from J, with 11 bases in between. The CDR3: CASSLGGSAFF. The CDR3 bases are TGCGCCAGCAGCCTAGGAGGTTCAGCTTTCTTT.

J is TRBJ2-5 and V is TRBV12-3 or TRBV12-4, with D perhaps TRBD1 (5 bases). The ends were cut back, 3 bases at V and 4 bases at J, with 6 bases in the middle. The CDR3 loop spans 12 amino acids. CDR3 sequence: CASSFRGETQYF. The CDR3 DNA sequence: TGTGCCAGCAGTTTTAGGGGAGAGACCCAGTACTTC.

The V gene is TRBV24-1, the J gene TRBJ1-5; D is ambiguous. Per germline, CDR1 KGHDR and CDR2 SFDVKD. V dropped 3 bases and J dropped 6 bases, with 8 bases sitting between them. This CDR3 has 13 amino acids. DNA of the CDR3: TGTGCCACCAGTGATCCCGGAGGTCAGCCCCAGCATTTT. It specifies CATSDPGGQPQHF.

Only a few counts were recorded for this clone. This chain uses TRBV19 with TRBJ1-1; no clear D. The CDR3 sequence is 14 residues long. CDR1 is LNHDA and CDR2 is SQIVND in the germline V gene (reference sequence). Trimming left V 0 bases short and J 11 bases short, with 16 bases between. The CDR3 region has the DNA TGTGCCAGTAGTATAGATCGGGCGGGCAAGTTGGCTTTCTTT. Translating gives CASSIDRAGKLAFF.

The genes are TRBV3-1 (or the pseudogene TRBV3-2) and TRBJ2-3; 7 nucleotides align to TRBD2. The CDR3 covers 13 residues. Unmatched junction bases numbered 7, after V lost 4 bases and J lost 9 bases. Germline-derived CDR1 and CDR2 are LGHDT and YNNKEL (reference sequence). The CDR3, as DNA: TGTGCCAGCAGCCGAGGGAGGGCGGGGACGCAGTATTTT. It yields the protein CASSRGRAGTQYF.

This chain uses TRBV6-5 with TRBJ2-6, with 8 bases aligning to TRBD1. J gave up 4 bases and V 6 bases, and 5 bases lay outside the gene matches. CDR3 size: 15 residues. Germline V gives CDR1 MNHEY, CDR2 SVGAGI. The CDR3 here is CASRSGGSGANVLTF. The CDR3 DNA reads TGTGCCAGCAGGTCAGGGGGCTCAGGGGCCAACGTCCTGACTTTC.

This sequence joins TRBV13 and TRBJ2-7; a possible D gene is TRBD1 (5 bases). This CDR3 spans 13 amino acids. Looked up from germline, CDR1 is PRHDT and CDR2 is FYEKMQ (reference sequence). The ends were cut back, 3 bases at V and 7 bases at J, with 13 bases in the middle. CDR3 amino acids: CASSFGRAGEQYF. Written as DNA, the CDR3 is TGTGCCAGCAGCTTTGGCAGGGCCGGTGAGCAGTACTTC. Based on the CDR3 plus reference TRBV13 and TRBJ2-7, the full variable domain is AAGVIQSPRHLIKEKRETATLKCYPIPRHDTVYWYQQGPGQDPQFLISFYEKMQSDKGSIPDRFSAQQFSDYHSELNMSSLELGDSALYFCASSFGRAGEQYFGPGTRLTVT.

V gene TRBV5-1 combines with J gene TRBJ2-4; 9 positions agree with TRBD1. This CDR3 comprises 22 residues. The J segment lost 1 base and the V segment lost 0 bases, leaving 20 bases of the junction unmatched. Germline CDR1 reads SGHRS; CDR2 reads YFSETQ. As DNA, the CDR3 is TGCGCCAGCAGCTTGGGTCTCCCCGGGACAGGGATTGTCAATCTGGCCAAAAACATTCAGTACTTC. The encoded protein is CASSLGLPGTGIVNLAKNIQYF. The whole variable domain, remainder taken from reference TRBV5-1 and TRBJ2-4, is KAGVTQTPRYLIKTRGQQVTLSCSPISGHRSVSWYQQTPGQGLQFLFEYFSETQRNKGNFPGRFSGRQFSNSRSEMNVSTLELGDSALYLCASSLGLPGTGIVNLAKNIQYFGAGTRLSVL.

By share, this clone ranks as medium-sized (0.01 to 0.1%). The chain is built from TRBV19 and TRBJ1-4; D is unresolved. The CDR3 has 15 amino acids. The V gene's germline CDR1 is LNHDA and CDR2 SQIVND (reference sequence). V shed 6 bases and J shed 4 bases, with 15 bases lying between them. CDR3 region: CASRQSGFYNEKLFF. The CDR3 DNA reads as TGTGCCAGTAGACAATCGGGGTTTTATAATGAAAAACTGTTTTTT.